The source of this T cell receptor (beta chain) is a study of T-cell memory formation after mild COVID-19. Study at large: There were largely donor-specific TCR clusters.

CDR1 is SGHTA, CDR2 FQGNSA, per germline. V was trimmed by 3 bases and J by 4 bases, leaving 4 bases between them. The CDR3 runs to 11 residues. The sample holds many counts of this clonotype. A single record per CDR3 protein comes from TCRdb applying MiXCR to the 5' RACE reads. The sample shows about 350,000 distinct CDR3 sequences, approximately 15% of them seen only once. This TCR came from a man aged 18 to 29 who had mild COVID-19 (a few samples of this study predate the infection). Cell type and time point are not known. What was sequenced was PBMCs or a T cell subset sorted from them (not recorded which). The V gene is TRBV7-2, the J gene TRBJ2-7; D unresolved. CDR3 loop: CASSFAYEQYF. In DNA form, the CDR3 reads TGTGCCAGCAGCTTCGCGTACGAGCAGTACTTC.